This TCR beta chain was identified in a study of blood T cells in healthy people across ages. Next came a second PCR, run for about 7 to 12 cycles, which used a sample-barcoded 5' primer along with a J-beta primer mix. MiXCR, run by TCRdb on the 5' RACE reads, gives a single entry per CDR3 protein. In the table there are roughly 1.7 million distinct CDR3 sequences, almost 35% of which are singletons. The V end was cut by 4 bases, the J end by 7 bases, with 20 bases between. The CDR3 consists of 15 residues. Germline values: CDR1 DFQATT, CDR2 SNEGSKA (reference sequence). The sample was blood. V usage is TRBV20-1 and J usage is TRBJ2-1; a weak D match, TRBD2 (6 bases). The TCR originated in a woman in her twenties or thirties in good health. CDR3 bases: TGCAGTGCTATTACACTAGCCCGGGGAGGAAATGAGCAGTTCTTC. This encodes CSAITLARGGNEQFF.